What follows are 12 T cell receptor beta chains derived from one specimen sequenced in a study of blood T cell repertoires in COVID-19. Clones were read by immunoSEQ multiplex PCR, and TCRdb kept only the in-frame ones, dropping some. The table shows 310,000 or so clones, with roughly 83% occurring only once. The source material was peripheral blood. The receptors shown here come from a woman in her 50s with acute or convalescent COVID-19.

Points on this clone: Distinct nucleotide sequences in the sample also encode this CDR3. The chain has TRBV27 and TRBJ1-2, with 8 bases aligning to TRBD1. In germline, CDR1 is MNHEY, CDR2 SMNVEV (reference sequence). The CDR3 is 15 amino acids. Losses at the gene ends were 2 bases for V and 1 base for J; bases not matched to a gene: 3. The CDR3 loop reads CASSLGTGRNYGYTF. The CDR3, as DNA: TGTGCCAGCAGTTTAGGGACAGGTCGTAACTATGGCTACACCTTC.

The rearrangement joins TRBV28 to TRBJ1-1; D uncertain. CDR3 length: 12 residues. V dropped 7 bases and J dropped 1 base, with 7 bases sitting between them. Germline CDR1 reads MDHEN; CDR2 reads SYDVKM. The CDR3 region has the DNA TGTGCCAGCATAGTCCGGAACACTGAAGCTTTCTTT. Protein: CASIVRNTEAFF.

This sequence joins TRBV6-4 and TRBJ2-1; 10 bases map to TRBD2. The CDR3 runs to 15 residues. In germline, CDR1 is MRHNA, CDR2 SNTAGT. Trimming cost V 3 bases and J 8 bases; bases outside gene matches: 7. CDR3 sequence reads: CASSESSGSFDEQFF. Here the CDR3 DNA reads TGTGCCAGCAGTGAGTCTAGCGGGAGTTTCGATGAGCAGTTCTTC.

The chain uses TRBV5-1 and TRBJ1-3, with D possibly matching TRBD1 (5 bases). V lost 3 bases and J 0 bases, leaving 7 bases between the germline ends. Germline values: CDR1 SGHRS, CDR2 YFSETQ. This CDR3 contains 14 residues. CDR3 in DNA: TGCGCCAGCAGCTCACAGGACTCTGGAAACACCATATATTTT. Its translation: CASSSQDSGNTIYF.

This chain joins TRBV6-4 and TRBJ2-2, with 8 bases fitting TRBD2. The V gene's germline CDR1 is MRHNA and CDR2 SNTAGT. The CDR3 is made up of 15 amino acids. V shed 6 bases, J shed 4 bases, and the junction held 7 bases outside the gene matches. As DNA, the CDR3 is TGTGCCAGCAGCCGCGCCGGGAGGGGCACCGGGGAGCTGTTTTTT. It is translated as CASSRAGRGTGELFF.

CDR3 coding DNA: TGTGCCAGCAGCTTACGCGGAGGAGCGGACCTCTACAATGAGCAGTTCTTC. Translating it yields CASSLRGGADLYNEQFF. This chain links TRBV7-3 with TRBJ2-1; D possibly corresponds to TRBD2 (5 bases). Trimming shortened V by 2 bases and J by 3 bases, and 17 bases separated the two germline ends. Germline lookup yields CDR1 SGHTA and CDR2 FQGTGA. The CDR3 sequence is 17 residues long.

The genes are TRBV5-1 and TRBJ1-6; TRBD1 is a possible D gene (5 bases). CDR3 length: 17 amino acids. Germline values: CDR1 SGHRS, CDR2 YFSETQ. V lost 5 bases to trimming and J lost 4 bases, with 19 bases between them. The CDR3 coding sequence is TGCGCCAGCAGAGATATAGGGGCGGGGGTGTATAATTCACCCCTCCACTTT. Translation gives CASRDIGAGVYNSPLHF. The variable domain in full, completed from reference TRBV5-1 and TRBJ1-6, reads KAGVTQTPRYLIKTRGQQVTLSCSPISGHRSVSWYQQTPGQGLQFLFEYFSETQRNKGNFPGRFSGRQFSNSRSEMNVSTLELGDSALYLCASRDIGAGVYNSPLHFGNGTRLTVT.

Here the CDR3 reads CASSTLASNEQFF. The CDR3 DNA sequence: TGTGCCAGCAGCACGCTAGCGTCCAATGAGCAGTTCTTC. The chain has TRBV7-9 and TRBJ2-1; tentatively, D is TRBD2 (6 bases). Trimming took 5 bases from V and 6 from J, leaving 11 bases between them. Germline lookup yields CDR1 SEHNR and CDR2 FQNEAQ (reference sequence). The CDR3 contains 13 residues. Drawing the rest from reference TRBV7-9 and TRBJ2-1, the complete variable domain is DTGVSQNPRHKITKRGQNVTFRCDPISEHNRLYWYRQTLGQGPEFLTYFQNEAQLEKSRLLSDRFSAERPKGSFSTLEIQRTEQGDSAMYLCASSTLASNEQFFGPGTRLTVL.

The genes are TRBV29-1 and TRBJ2-7; TRBD1 might be the D (5 bases). This CDR3 contains 13 residues. Trimming stripped 5 bases from V and 3 bases from J, with 14 bases between. Germline lookup yields CDR1 SQVTM and CDR2 ANQGSEA. The CDR3 coding sequence is TGCAGCGTTCGACAGTCCGGGTTCTACGAGCAGTACTTC. This gives the protein CSVRQSGFYEQYF.

This chain joins TRBV9 and TRBJ2-5, with 7 bases that match TRBD2. Trimming at V came to 6 bases and at J to 5 bases, leaving 16 bases not matched to a gene. The V gene's germline CDR1 is SGDLS and CDR2 YYNGEE. The CDR3 is made up of 16 amino acids. CDR3 residues: CASTLLGGGPGETQYF. The CDR3 nucleotides are TGTGCCAGCACCCTTCTCGGGGGAGGGCCTGGGGAGACCCAGTACTTC. Supplemented by reference TRBV9 and TRBJ2-5, the full variable domain reads DSGVTQTPKHLITATGQRVTLRCSPRSGDLSVYWYQQSLDQGLQFLIQYYNGEERAKGNILERFSAQQFPDLHSELNLSSLELGDSALYFCASTLLGGGPGETQYFGPGTRLLVL.

The rearrangement joins TRBV5-1 to TRBJ2-7, with 7 bases lining up with TRBD1. V lost 5 bases to trimming and J lost 2 bases; unmatched junction nucleotides: 1. The CDR3 covers 12 residues. Germline V CDR1 and CDR2: SGHRS, YFSETQ. CDR3 loop: CASRTGTYEQYF. The CDR3 coding sequence is TGCGCCAGCAGGACAGGGACCTACGAGCAGTACTTC. The full variable domain, completed using reference TRBV5-1 and TRBJ2-7, is KAGVTQTPRYLIKTRGQQVTLSCSPISGHRSVSWYQQTPGQGLQFLFEYFSETQRNKGNFPGRFSGRQFSNSRSEMNVSTLELGDSALYLCASRTGTYEQYFGPGTRLTVT.

The chain couples TRBV7-8 to TRBJ2-7; 8 bases match TRBD2. Germline V gene data show CDR1 as SGHVS and CDR2 as FQNEAQ. V lost 5 bases and J lost 6; bases outside the gene matches: 9. The CDR3 sequence is 14 residues long. CDR3 nucleotide sequence: TGTGCCAGCAGCCCCGGGGGGGCCGCAGGCGAGCAGTACTTC. This translates into CASSPGGAAGEQYF.